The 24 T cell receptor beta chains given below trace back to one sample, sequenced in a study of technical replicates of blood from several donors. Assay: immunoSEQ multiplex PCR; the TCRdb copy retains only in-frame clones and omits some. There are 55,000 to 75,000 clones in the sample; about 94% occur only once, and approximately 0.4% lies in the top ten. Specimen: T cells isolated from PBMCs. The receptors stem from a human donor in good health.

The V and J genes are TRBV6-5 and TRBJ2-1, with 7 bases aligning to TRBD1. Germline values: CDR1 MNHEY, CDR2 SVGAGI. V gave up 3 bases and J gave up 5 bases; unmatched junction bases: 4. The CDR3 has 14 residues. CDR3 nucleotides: TGTGCCAGCAGTTATGGACAGGCGGACAATGAGCAGTTCTTC. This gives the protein CASSYGQADNEQFF.

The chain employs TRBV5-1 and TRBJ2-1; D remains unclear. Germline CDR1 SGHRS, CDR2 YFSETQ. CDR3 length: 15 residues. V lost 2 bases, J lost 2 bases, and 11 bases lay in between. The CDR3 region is CASSFPSEPYNEQFF. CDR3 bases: TGCGCCAGCAGCTTTCCAAGCGAGCCCTACAATGAGCAGTTCTTC.

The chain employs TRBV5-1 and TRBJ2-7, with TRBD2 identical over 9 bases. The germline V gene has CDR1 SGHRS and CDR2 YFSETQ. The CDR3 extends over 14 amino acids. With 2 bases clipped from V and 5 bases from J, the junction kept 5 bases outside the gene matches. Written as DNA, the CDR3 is TGCGCCAGCAGCTTCGCGCGGGAGGGTCACGAGCAGTACTTC. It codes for CASSFAREGHEQYF. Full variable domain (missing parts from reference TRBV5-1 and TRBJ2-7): KAGVTQTPRYLIKTRGQQVTLSCSPISGHRSVSWYQQTPGQGLQFLFEYFSETQRNKGNFPGRFSGRQFSNSRSEMNVSTLELGDSALYLCASSFAREGHEQYFGPGTRLTVT.

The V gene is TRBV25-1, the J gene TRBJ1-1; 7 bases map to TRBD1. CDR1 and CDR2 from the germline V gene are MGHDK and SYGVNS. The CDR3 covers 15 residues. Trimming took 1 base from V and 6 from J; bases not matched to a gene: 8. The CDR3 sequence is CASSEWGRDSPEAFF. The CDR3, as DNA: TGTGCCAGCAGTGAATGGGGCAGGGACAGCCCTGAAGCTTTCTTT.

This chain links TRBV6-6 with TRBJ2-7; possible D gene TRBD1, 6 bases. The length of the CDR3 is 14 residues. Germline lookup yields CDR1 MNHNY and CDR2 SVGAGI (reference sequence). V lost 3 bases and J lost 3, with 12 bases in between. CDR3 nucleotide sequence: TGTGCCAGCAGTTATGCAGGACAGTACTACGAGCAGTACTTC. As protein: CASSYAGQYYEQYF.

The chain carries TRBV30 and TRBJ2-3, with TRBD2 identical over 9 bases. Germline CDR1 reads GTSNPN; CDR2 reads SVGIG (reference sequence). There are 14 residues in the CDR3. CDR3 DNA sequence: TGTGCTAGATCCGGGACTAGCTTTACAGATACGCAGTATTTT. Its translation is CARSGTSFTDTQYF.

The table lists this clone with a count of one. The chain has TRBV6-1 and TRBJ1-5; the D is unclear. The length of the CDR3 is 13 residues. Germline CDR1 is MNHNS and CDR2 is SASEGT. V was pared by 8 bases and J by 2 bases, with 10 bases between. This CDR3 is CASGGGRNQPQHF. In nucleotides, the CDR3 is TGTGCCAGCGGCGGCGGTCGCAATCAGCCCCAGCATTTT.

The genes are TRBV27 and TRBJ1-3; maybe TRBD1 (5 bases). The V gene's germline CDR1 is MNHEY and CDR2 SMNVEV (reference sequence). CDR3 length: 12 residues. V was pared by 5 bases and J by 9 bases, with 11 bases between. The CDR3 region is CASSPTGGTIYF. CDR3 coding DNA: TGTGCCAGCAGTCCGACCGGGGGCACCATATATTTT.

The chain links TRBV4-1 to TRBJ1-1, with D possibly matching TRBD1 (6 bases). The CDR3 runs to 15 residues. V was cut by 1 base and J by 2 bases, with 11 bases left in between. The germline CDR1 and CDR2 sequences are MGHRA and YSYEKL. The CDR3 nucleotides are TGCGCCAGCAGCCAAGGGCAGGGGAAAAACACTGAAGCTTTCTTT. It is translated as CASSQGQGKNTEAFF.

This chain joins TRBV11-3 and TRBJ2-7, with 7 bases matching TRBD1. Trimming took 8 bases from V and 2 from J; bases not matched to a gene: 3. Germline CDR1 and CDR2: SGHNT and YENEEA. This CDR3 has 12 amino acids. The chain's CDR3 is CASRDSAYEQYF. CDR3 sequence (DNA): TGTGCCAGCCGGGACAGCGCCTACGAGCAGTACTTC. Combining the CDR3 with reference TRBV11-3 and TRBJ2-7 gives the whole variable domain EAGVVQSPRYKIIEKKQPVAFWCNPISGHNTLYWYLQNLGQGPELLIRYENEEAVDDSQLPKDRFSAERLKGVDSTLKIQPAELGDSAVYLCASRDSAYEQYFGPGTRLTVT.

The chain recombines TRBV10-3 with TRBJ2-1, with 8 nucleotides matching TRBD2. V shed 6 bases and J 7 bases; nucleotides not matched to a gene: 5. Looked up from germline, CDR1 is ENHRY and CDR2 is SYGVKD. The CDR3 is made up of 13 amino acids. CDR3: CAIRREGGNEQFF. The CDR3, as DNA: TGTGCCATCAGACGGGAGGGGGGGAATGAGCAGTTCTTC.

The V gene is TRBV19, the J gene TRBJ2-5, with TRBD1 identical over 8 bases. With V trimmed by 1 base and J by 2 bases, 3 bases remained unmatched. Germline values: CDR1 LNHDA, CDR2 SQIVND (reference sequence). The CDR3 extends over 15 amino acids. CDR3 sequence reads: CASSIGGQGQETQYF. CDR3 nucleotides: TGTGCCAGTAGTATAGGAGGACAGGGACAAGAGACCCAGTACTTC.

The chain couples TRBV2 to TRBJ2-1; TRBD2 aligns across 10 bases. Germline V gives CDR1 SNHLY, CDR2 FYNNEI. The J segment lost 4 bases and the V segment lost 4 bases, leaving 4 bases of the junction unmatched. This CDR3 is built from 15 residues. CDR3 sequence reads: CASSATSGIYNEQFF. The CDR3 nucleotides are TGTGCCAGCAGTGCCACTAGCGGGATTTACAATGAGCAGTTCTTC.

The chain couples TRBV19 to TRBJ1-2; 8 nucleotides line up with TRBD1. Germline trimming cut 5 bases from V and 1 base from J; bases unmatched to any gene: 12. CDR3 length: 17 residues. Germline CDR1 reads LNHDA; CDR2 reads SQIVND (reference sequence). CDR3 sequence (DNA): TGTGCCAGTAGTCATCAGGGGGCCGCAATTTTTAACTATGGCTACACCTTC. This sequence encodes CASSHQGAAIFNYGYTF.

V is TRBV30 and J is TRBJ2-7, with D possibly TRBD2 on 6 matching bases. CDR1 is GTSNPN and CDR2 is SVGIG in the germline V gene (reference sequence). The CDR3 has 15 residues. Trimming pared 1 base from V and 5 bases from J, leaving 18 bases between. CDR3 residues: CAWSDRTSGGDEQYF. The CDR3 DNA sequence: TGTGCCTGGAGTGACCGGACATCCGGAGGGGACGAGCAGTACTTC.

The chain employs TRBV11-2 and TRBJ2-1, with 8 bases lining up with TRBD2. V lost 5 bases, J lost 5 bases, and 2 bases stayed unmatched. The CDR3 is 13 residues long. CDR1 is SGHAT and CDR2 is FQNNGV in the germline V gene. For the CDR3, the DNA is TGTGCCAGCAGCCAGACTAGCGACAATGAGCAGTTCTTC. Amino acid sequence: CASSQTSDNEQFF.

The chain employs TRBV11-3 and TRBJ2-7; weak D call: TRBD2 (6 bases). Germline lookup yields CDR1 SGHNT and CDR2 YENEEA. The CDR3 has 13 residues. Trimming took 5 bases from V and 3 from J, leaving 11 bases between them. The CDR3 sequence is CASSPGTDYEQYF. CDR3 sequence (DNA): TGTGCCAGCAGCCCAGGGACTGACTACGAGCAGTACTTC.

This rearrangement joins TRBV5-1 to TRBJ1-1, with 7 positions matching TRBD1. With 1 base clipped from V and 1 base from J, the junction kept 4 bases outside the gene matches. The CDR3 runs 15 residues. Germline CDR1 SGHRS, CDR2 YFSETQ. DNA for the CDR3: TGCGCCAGCAGCTTGACTGGGACAGCGAACACTGAAGCTTTCTTT. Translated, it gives CASSLTGTANTEAFF.

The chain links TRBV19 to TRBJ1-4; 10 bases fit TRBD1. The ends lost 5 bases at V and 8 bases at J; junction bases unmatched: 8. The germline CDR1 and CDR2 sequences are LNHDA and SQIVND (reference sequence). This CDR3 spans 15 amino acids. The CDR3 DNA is TGTGCCAGTAGTTCCCGGGACAGGGGAAAAGAAAAACTGTTTTTT. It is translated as CASSSRDRGKEKLFF.

CDR3 sequence (DNA): TGCGCCAGCAGCTTAAGGACTAGTACAGATACGCAGTATTTT. Residues: CASSLRTSTDTQYF. This rearrangement joins TRBV5-1 to TRBJ2-3; TRBD2 matches at 7 bases. The CDR3 extends over 14 amino acids. The J segment lost 3 bases and the V segment lost 2 bases, leaving 3 bases of the junction unmatched. Germline V lookup: CDR1 SGHRS, CDR2 YFSETQ. The whole variable domain, remainder taken from reference TRBV5-1 and TRBJ2-3, is KAGVTQTPRYLIKTRGQQVTLSCSPISGHRSVSWYQQTPGQGLQFLFEYFSETQRNKGNFPGRFSGRQFSNSRSEMNVSTLELGDSALYLCASSLRTSTDTQYFGPGTRLTVL.

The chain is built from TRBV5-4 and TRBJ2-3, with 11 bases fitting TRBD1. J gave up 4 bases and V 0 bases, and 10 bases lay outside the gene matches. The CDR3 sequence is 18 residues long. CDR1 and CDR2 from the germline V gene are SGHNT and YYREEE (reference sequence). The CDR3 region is CASSLGYPGQGVSDTQYF. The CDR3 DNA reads TGTGCCAGCAGCTTGGGCTACCCGGGACAGGGGGTTTCAGATACGCAGTATTTT.

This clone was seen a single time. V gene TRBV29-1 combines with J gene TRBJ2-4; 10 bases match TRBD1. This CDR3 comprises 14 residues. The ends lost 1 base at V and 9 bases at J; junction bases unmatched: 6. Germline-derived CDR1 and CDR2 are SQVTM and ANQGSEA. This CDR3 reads CSVEGQGASGIQYF. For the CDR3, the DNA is TGCAGCGTTGAAGGACAGGGGGCATCTGGCATTCAGTACTTC.

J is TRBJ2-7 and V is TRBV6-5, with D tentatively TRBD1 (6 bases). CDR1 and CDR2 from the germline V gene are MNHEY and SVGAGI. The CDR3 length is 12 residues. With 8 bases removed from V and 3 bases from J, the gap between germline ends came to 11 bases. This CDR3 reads CASGDNLYEQYF. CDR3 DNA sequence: TGTGCCAGCGGGGACAACCTCTACGAGCAGTACTTC.

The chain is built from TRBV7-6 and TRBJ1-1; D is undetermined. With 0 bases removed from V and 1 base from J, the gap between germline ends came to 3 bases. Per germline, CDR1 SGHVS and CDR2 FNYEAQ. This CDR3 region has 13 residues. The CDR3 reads CASSLARNTEAFF. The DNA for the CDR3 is TGTGCCAGCAGCTTAGCCAGGAACACTGAAGCTTTCTTT.